In its sample, the clone carrying this T cell receptor beta chain was seen a few times. This record comes from a study of T-cell memory formation after mild COVID-19. V shed 3 bases, J shed 5 bases, and the junction held 6 bases outside the gene matches. The CDR3 length is 16 residues. CDR1 LGHDT and CDR2 YNNKEL come from the germline V gene (reference sequence). Each CDR3 protein gets one entry after TCRdb re-called the 5' RACE reads with MiXCR. The table records around 390,000 distinct CDR3 sequences, roughly 15% of them present only once. The receptor's source is a man aged 18-30 years who had mild COVID-19 (a few samples of this study predate the infection). Cell type and time point are not known. Sample: PBMCs or a T cell subset sorted from them (not recorded which). The chain is built from TRBV3-1 and TRBJ2-7; 14 nucleotides align to TRBD2. CDR3 sequence reads: CASSQGLAGEGHEQYF. CDR3 DNA sequence: TGTGCCAGCAGCCAGGGACTAGCGGGGGAAGGCCACGAGCAGTACTTC.